These T cell receptor beta chains were read from a single sample in a study of monozygotic twins with inflammatory bowel disease. TCRdb re-called the 5' RACE reads and gives one entry per CDR3 protein, without DNA. The sample has roughly 330,000 distinct CDR3 sequences. The source material was blood. The source of these receptors is a human donor with ulcerative colitis or Crohn's disease, or a healthy co-twin of an affected twin (not recorded which). CDR3s include the opening cysteine and the closing phenylalanine or tryptophan. The order of the fields is J gene, CDR3 length, V gene, CDR3 protein.

>TRBJ1-3|14|TRBV4-1
CASSQNDRGNTIYF
>TRBJ2-1|16|TRBV20-1
CSATSHGIWGDNEQFF
>TRBJ1-6|16|TRBV7-2
CASSLGVDREFSPLHF
>TRBJ2-4|19|TRBV20-1
CSAVAPLASSPEHKNIQYF
>TRBJ1-5|13|TRBV12-5
CASGFDSDQPQHF
>TRBJ1-2|16|TRBV11-2
CASSSDRVPTYYGYTF
>TRBJ2-5|13|TRBV7-9
CASIPDLQETQYF
>TRBJ2-3|13|TRBV7-2
CASSLTRVDTQYF
>TRBJ2-7|14|TRBV5-1
CASSLGMGPYEQYF
>TRBJ2-7|11|TRBV20-1
CSARRTYEQYF
>TRBJ1-3|16|TRBV18
CASSPGPWNSGNTIYF
>TRBJ2-4|17|TRBV6-5
CASSYSAGRGAKNIQYF
>TRBJ2-7|12|TRBV7-2
CASGTDNYEQYF
>TRBJ1-2|14|TRBV28
CASLTGPANYGYTF
>TRBJ2-7|13|TRBV30
CAWSVESPYEQYF
>TRBJ1-5|13|TRBV20-1
CSASFQGDQPQHF
>TRBJ1-1|14|TRBV21-1
CASSPDRGVAEAFF
>TRBJ1-4|14|TRBV4-1
CASYGTEPGGKLFF
>TRBJ1-3|13|TRBV19
CASCNYAGNTIYF
>TRBJ2-4|14|TRBV5-1
CASSLEPGRNIQYF
>TRBJ1-1|17|TRBV4-1
CASSQDIGLGRGTEAFF
>TRBJ1-1|14|TRBV7-2
CASSSRQGITEAFF
>TRBJ1-5|12|TRBV6-1
CASRASGGPQHF
>TRBJ1-4|13|TRBV5-1
CASSPGSNEKLFF
>TRBJ2-5|19|TRBV11-2
CASSLEMGGLAGLQETQYF
>TRBJ2-7|14|TRBV19
CASSISGVEYEQYF
>TRBJ2-1|15|TRBV20-1
CSASSLAGVSGEQFF
>TRBJ2-3|12|TRBV20-1
CSARVPADTQYF
>TRBJ2-7|15|TRBV7-2
CAGSLRSSVAYEQYF
>TRBJ1-2|16|TRBV20-1
CSASGGTKTYSYGYTF
>TRBJ2-1|15|TRBV11-1
CASSFLAGGGHEQFF
>TRBJ2-1|21|TRBV5-1
CASSLGGWSGLVESYYNEQFF
>TRBJ2-5|14|TRBV5-3
CARSFGGWQETQYF
>TRBJ2-7|15|TRBV6-5
CASSYRGAVPYEQYF
>TRBJ1-1|11|TRBV29-1
CSGQTNTEAFF
>TRBJ2-1|18|TRBV11-1
CASSDGLADFPSYNEQFF
>TRBJ2-7|14|TRBV6-2/TRBV6-3
CASSKGSVTYEQYF
>TRBJ2-7|14|TRBV9
CASSVDRATDEQYF
>TRBJ2-3|16|TRBV7-9
CASSLGSPTALDTQYF
>TRBJ2-1|17|TRBV7-6
CASSLASSGRVHNEQFF
>TRBJ2-1|15|TRBV20-1
CSARRGGLSYNEQFF